The 18 T cell receptor beta chains below come from one sample, sequenced in a study of T cell responses to AZD1222 COVID-19 vaccine. The assay was immunoSEQ multiplex PCR, and TCRdb's table has in-frame clones only and misses some. The sample includes 150,000 or so clones, 90% of them seen just once. The source was peripheral blood, collected on day 0 of AZD1222 vaccination. The receptors were sampled from an adult in good health.

This CDR3 is CASSYGSSSYNEQFF. For the CDR3, the DNA is TGTGCCAGCAGTTACGGCAGCAGCTCCTACAATGAGCAGTTCTTC. The chain has TRBV6-5 and TRBJ2-1; D is uncertain. The ends were cut back, 2 bases at V and 0 bases at J, with 8 bases in the middle. The CDR3 is 15 amino acids. Germline V gives CDR1 MNHEY, CDR2 SVGAGI.

J is TRBJ1-1 and V is TRBV18, with a possible D match to TRBD1 (5 bases). Germline values: CDR1 KGHSH, CDR2 LQKENI. V gave up 3 bases and J gave up 3 bases, with 11 bases separating them. CDR3 size: 14 residues. The CDR3 region is CASSPQGTDTEAFF. DNA of the CDR3: TGTGCCAGCTCACCGCAAGGGACGGACACTGAAGCTTTCTTT. Full variable domain (remainder filled in from reference TRBV18 and TRBJ1-1): NAGVMQNPRHLVRRRGQEARLRCSPMKGHSHVYWYRQLPEEGLKFMVYLQKENIIDESGMPKERFSAEFPKEGPSILRIQQVVRGDSAAYFCASSPQGTDTEAFFGQGTRLTVV.

The J gene is TRBJ2-7, the V gene TRBV10-2; D is unresolved. The V and J ends lost 3 bases and 4 bases respectively, with 4 bases between them. CDR1 and CDR2 (germline): WSHSY, SAAADI. The CDR3 sequence is 11 residues long. CDR3 sequence reads: CASSDGYEQYF. For the CDR3, the DNA is TGCGCCAGCAGTGACGGGTACGAGCAGTACTTC.

This chain connects TRBV5-4 to TRBJ2-7; 13 bases align to TRBD2. Germline V gives CDR1 SGHNT, CDR2 YYREEE (reference sequence). V trimming: 2 bases; J trimming: 6 bases; junction bases outside the gene matches: 8. The CDR3 contains 16 residues. CDR3 amino acids: CASSFSSGLAGSEQYF. The CDR3 nucleotides read TGTGCCAGCAGCTTCTCTTCGGGACTAGCGGGATCCGAGCAGTACTTC.

CDR3 DNA sequence: TGTGCCAGCGGGGGTTTCAGTCAGCCCCAGCATTTT. Its translation: CASGGFSQPQHF. The rearrangement joins TRBV12-3 or TRBV12-4 to TRBJ1-5, with a tentative D call TRBD1 (5 bases). Trimming stripped 8 bases from V and 6 bases from J, with 11 bases between. The CDR3 totals 12 residues.

The gene calls are TRBV7-8 and TRBJ1-1, with D perhaps matching TRBD1 (6 bases). From germline, CDR1 is SGHVS and CDR2 FQNEAQ. Trimming pared 3 bases from V and 5 bases from J, leaving 13 bases between. The CDR3 has 14 amino acids. The CDR3, as DNA: TGTGCCAGCAGCTTGGAGGGGGTTGGGACTGAAGCTTTCTTT. Protein product: CASSLEGVGTEAFF.

This chain links TRBV6-5 with TRBJ1-5; no clear D. Trimming removed 7 bases from V and 4 bases from J, with 17 bases in between. This CDR3 spans 15 amino acids. Per germline, CDR1 MNHEY and CDR2 SVGAGI. CDR3 nucleotides: TGTGCCAGCAACGCCCAATCCCGGGAGAATCAGCCCCAGCATTTT. Its protein is CASNAQSRENQPQHF.

This chain joins TRBV19 and TRBJ2-2; D is uncertain. The CDR3 covers 11 residues. V shed 7 bases and J shed 2 bases, with 2 bases lying between them. Germline V gene lookup returns CDR1 LNHDA and CDR2 SQIVND (reference sequence). The CDR3 reads CASTNTGELFF. The CDR3 DNA reads as TGTGCCAGTACTAACACCGGGGAGCTGTTTTTT. The whole variable domain, filled in from reference TRBV19 and TRBJ2-2, reads DGGITQSPKYLFRKEGQNVTLSCEQNLNHDAMYWYRQDPGQGLRLIYYSQIVNDFQKGDIAEGYSVSREKKESFPLTVTSAQKNPTAFYLCASTNTGELFFGEGSRLTVL.

CDR3 amino acids: CASSRGVVGYDGYTF. The CDR3 coding sequence is TGCGCCAGCAGCCGAGGCGTCGTTGGGTACGATGGCTACACCTTC. The chain employs TRBV4-1 and TRBJ1-2; no reliable D call. Trimming pared 4 bases from V and 6 bases from J, leaving 18 bases between. The CDR3 is 15 amino acids. CDR1 is MGHRA and CDR2 is YSYEKL in the germline V gene.

This clone came up a few times. V is TRBV29-1 and J is TRBJ2-1; the D gene is possibly TRBD2 (6 bases). Trimming removed 6 bases at V and 7 bases at J, with 16 bases between. This CDR3 contains 13 residues. Germline V CDR1 and CDR2: SQVTM, ANQGSEA. The CDR3 region is CSVRLGPVNEQFF. The CDR3 nucleotides are TGCAGCGTCCGACTAGGGCCTGTAAATGAGCAGTTCTTC.

The chain is built from TRBV2 and TRBJ2-5, with 8 bases that match TRBD1. V was clipped by 4 bases and J by 2 bases; unmatched bases: 3. The CDR3 contains 14 residues. Looked up from germline, CDR1 is SNHLY and CDR2 is FYNNEI. The CDR3 here is CASSGGTGQETQYF. The CDR3 DNA reads as TGTGCCAGCAGTGGAGGGACAGGACAAGAGACCCAGTACTTC.

CDR3 amino acids: CASSLEDSGSSEQFF. The CDR3, as DNA: TGTGCCAGCAGCTTAGAGGATAGCGGGAGTTCTGAGCAGTTCTTC. This rearrangement joins TRBV11-1 to TRBJ2-1; the match to TRBD2 covers 9 bases. The CDR3 totals 15 residues. V gave up 1 base and J gave up 9 bases; unmatched junction bases: 7. Per germline, CDR1 SGHAT and CDR2 FQDESV (reference sequence).

The rearrangement uses TRBV2 and TRBJ2-1; D gene uncertain. Germline CDR1 reads SNHLY; CDR2 reads FYNNEI. The CDR3 is 14 amino acids. V was clipped by 7 bases and J by 0 bases, with 10 bases between them. CDR3 sequence reads: CASNRASSYNEQFF. Written as DNA, the CDR3 is TGTGCCAGCAATAGGGCTAGCTCCTACAATGAGCAGTTCTTC.

The chain combines TRBV4-2 with TRBJ1-1; TRBD1 agrees at 10 bases. This CDR3 spans 18 amino acids. The V gene's germline CDR1 is LGHNA and CDR2 YNFKEQ. The trim removed 3 bases at V and 6 bases at J, leaving 16 bases unmatched. CDR3 in amino acids: CASSHRTGGLRASPEAFF. CDR3 DNA sequence: TGTGCCAGCAGCCATAGGACAGGGGGTCTTCGGGCGTCTCCTGAAGCTTTCTTT.

Only one count was recorded for this clone. This chain joins TRBV7-9 and TRBJ2-7, with 7 nucleotides matching TRBD1. This CDR3 has 14 residues. The V and J ends lost 5 bases and 5 bases, in that order; junction bases with no gene match: 9. Germline V CDR1 and CDR2: SEHNR, FQNEAQ (reference sequence). CDR3 in DNA: TGTGCCAGCAGCACTCTGACAGGGAACCACGAGCAGTACTTC. Its protein product is CASSTLTGNHEQYF.

V gene TRBV2 combines with J gene TRBJ1-5, with 9 bases that match TRBD1. J gave up 10 bases and V 4 bases, and 14 bases lay outside the gene matches. Germline V gives CDR1 SNHLY, CDR2 FYNNEI. The CDR3 sequence is 16 residues long. CDR3 nucleotide sequence: TGTGCCAGCAGTGCAGGGACAGGGTCAGGAGGCTATCCCCAGCATTTT. This sequence encodes CASSAGTGSGGYPQHF.

This rearrangement joins TRBV9 to TRBJ2-3, with D perhaps TRBD1 or TRBD2 (5 bases each). V was trimmed by 4 bases and J by 5 bases, leaving 17 bases between them. The CDR3 sequence is 15 residues long. Germline CDR1 is SGDLS and CDR2 is YYNGEE. The chain's CDR3 is CASSTSTGLLDTQYF. The CDR3 DNA follows: TGTGCCAGCAGCACCTCGACGGGGCTACTAGATACGCAGTATTTT.

The chain employs TRBV19 and TRBJ1-5; unclear D gene. This CDR3 has 13 residues. CDR1 is LNHDA, CDR2 SQIVND, per germline (reference sequence). V dropped 4 bases and J dropped 0 bases, with 4 bases sitting between them. As DNA, the CDR3 is TGTGCCAGTAGTACAGATAGCAATCAGCCCCAGCATTTT. It is translated as CASSTDSNQPQHF. Together with reference TRBV19 and TRBJ1-5, the CDR3 gives the full variable domain: DGGITQSPKYLFRKEGQNVTLSCEQNLNHDAMYWYRQDPGQGLRLIYYSQIVNDFQKGDIAEGYSVSREKKESFPLTVTSAQKNPTAFYLCASSTDSNQPQHFGDGTRLSIL.